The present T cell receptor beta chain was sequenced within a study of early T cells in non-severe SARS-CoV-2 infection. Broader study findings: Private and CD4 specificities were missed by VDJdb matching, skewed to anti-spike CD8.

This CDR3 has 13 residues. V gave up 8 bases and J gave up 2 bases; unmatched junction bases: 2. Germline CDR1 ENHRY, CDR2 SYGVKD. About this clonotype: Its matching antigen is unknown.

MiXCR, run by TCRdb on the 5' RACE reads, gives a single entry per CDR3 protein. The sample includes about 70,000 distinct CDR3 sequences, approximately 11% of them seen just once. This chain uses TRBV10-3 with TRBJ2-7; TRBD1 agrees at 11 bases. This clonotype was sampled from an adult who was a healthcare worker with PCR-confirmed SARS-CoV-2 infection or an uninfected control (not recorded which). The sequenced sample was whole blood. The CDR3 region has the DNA TGTGCCATCGGGGGACAGGGGGCCTACGAGCAGTACTTC. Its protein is CAIGGQGAYEQYF.